Presented here are 5 T cell receptor beta chains from one specimen sequenced in a study of cytomegalovirus exposure and HLA in healthy donors. The PCR ran on 60 Vbeta and 13 Jbeta primers. Libraries were prepared by immunoSEQ multiplex PCR; TCRdb keeps only in-frame clonotypes and omits some of them. The sample carries 120,000 or so clones, less than 80% recorded once. Specimen: PBMCs. Source of these receptors: a man aged 30-40 years in good health and CMV-seronegative.

The genes are TRBV5-1 and TRBJ2-3; D gene ambiguous. The CDR3 is 15 residues long. Germline V lookup: CDR1 SGHRS, CDR2 YFSETQ. The germline V and J ends were trimmed by 0 bases and 5 bases, with 13 bases remaining between them. The CDR3 bases are TGCGCCAGCAGCTTGGTGTTAATGCGAGAAGATACGCAGTATTTT. Amino acids: CASSLVLMREDTQYF.

This rearrangement joins TRBV9 to TRBJ1-2; TRBD1 is a possible D gene (6 bases). Looked up from germline, CDR1 is SGDLS and CDR2 is YYNGEE. The CDR3 sequence is 15 residues long. V dropped 4 bases and J dropped 3 bases, with 16 bases sitting between them. CDR3 sequence (DNA): TGTGCCAGCAGCCTGGACAGCACCCAACACTATGGCTACACCTTC. It translates to CASSLDSTQHYGYTF.

This chain uses TRBV5-4 with TRBJ2-3; 7 nucleotides line up with TRBD1. The V gene's germline CDR1 is SGHNT and CDR2 YYREEE (reference sequence). The CDR3 covers 16 residues. With V trimmed by 3 bases and J by 2 bases, 9 bases remained unmatched. The CDR3 DNA sequence: TGTGCCAGCAGCTCTGGACAGGAGCGATCCACAGATACGCAGTATTTT. Protein product: CASSSGQERSTDTQYF.

The sample holds one count of this clone. This rearrangement joins TRBV15 to TRBJ1-2; the D is unclear. Trimming cost V 2 bases and J 5 bases, with 6 bases left between them. Germline CDR1 and CDR2: LNHNV and YYDKDF (reference sequence). The CDR3 consists of 12 residues. The CDR3 sequence is CATSRPMYGYTF. DNA of the CDR3: TGTGCCACCAGCAGACCAATGTATGGCTACACCTTC.

This clone has only a few counts. The chain links TRBV7-9 to TRBJ2-1, with 7 bases aligning to TRBD2. Germline CDR1 SEHNR, CDR2 FQNEAQ (reference sequence). The CDR3 runs 13 residues. The V segment lost 5 bases and the J segment 13 bases; nucleotides outside the gene matches: 11. The CDR3: CASSALLAGVQFF. The DNA for the CDR3 is TGTGCCAGCAGCGCTCTTTTAGCGGGTGTTCAGTTCTTC.